This T cell receptor beta chain was recovered during a study of shared clonotypes between healthy human individuals. Generated by immunoSEQ multiplex PCR, the TCRdb table keeps only in-frame clones and is missing some. The data show around 2,000,000 clones, approximately 94% seen once. Naive CD8 cells, CD45RO-negative and positively selected for CCR7, excluded terminally differentiated effector memory CD45RA+ cells. The TCR comes from a man between 18 and 29 years old in good health. Some clones in this sample may be carry-over from other donors' samples. Sequencing was performed on naive CD8+ T cells from PBMCs.

The chain's CDR3 is CASSLGGLGGAGGAEAFF. CDR3 DNA: TGTGCCAGCAGCTTGGGTGGGTTGGGGGGCGCCGGCGGCGCTGAAGCTTTCTTT. The chain links TRBV5-8 to TRBJ1-1; D perhaps matches TRBD1 (6 bases). Per the germline V gene, CDR1 is SGHTS and CDR2 is YDEGEE. Trimming pared 0 bases from V and 6 bases from J, leaving 24 bases between. This CDR3 has 18 amino acids.